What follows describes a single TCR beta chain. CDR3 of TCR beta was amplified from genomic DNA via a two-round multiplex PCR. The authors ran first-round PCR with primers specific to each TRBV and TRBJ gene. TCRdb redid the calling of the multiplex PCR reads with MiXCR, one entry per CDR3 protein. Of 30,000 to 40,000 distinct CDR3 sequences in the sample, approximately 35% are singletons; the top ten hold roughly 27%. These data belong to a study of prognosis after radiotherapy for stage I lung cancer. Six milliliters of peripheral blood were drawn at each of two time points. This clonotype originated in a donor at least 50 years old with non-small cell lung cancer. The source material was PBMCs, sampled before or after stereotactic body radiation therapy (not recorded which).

For the CDR3, the DNA is TGTGCCAGCAGCTTAGTGGGACTGAGCACAGATACGCAGTATTTT. It specifies CASSLVGLSTDTQYF. This chain links TRBV7-6 with TRBJ2-3; tentatively, D is TRBD2 (6 bases). Trimming shortened V by 1 base and J by 0 bases, and 8 bases separated the two germline ends. This CDR3 region has 15 residues. CDR1 and CDR2 from the germline V gene are SGHVS and FNYEAQ.